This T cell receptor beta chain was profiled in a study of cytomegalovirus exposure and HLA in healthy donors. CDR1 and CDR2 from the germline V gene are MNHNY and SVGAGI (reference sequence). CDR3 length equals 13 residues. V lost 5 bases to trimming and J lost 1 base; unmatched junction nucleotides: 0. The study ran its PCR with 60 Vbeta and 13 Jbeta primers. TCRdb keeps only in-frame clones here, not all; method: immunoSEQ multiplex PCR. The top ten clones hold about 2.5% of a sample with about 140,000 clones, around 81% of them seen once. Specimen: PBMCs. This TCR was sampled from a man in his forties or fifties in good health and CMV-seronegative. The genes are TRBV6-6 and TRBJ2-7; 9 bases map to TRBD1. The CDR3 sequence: CASSDRGSYEQYF. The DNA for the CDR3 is TGTGCCAGCAGTGACAGGGGGTCCTACGAGCAGTACTTC.